The source of this T cell receptor (beta chain) is a study of blood T cell repertoires in COVID-19. As for the study in general: Some COVID-19 samples were acute and others convalescent; all came from the United States, Italy and Spain.

Participants, about 18 to 90 years old, spanned around 25 US areas. Cohorts were assigned according to the clinical history that participants reported. This clone has a handful of counts. Original processing notes: Amplification from reference gene primers served as the basis for estimated nucleated cell counts. TCRdb's copy holds only in-frame clones and misses some; the assay was immunoSEQ multiplex PCR. Clone size and the V and J calls come from that table; the DNA yielded D and trimming. The table has roughly 230,000 clones, around 87% seen once; the top ten hold about 7%. The germline gives CDR1 SGHRS, CDR2 YFSETQ. The CDR3 consists of 14 residues. V was shortened by 8 bases and J by 0 bases, with 14 bases between the two germline ends.

The sequence came from a man in his thirties or forties in a cohort exposed to, infected with or recovered from COVID-19 (not recorded which). The V call is TRBV5-1, the J call TRBJ1-1; tentative D call: TRBD1 (5 bases). The sample consisted of PBMCs or T cells enriched from blood (not recorded which). The CDR3 is CASRQGTMNTEAFF. CDR3 nucleotide sequence: TGCGCCAGTCGCCAGGGTACGATGAACACTGAAGCTTTCTTT.